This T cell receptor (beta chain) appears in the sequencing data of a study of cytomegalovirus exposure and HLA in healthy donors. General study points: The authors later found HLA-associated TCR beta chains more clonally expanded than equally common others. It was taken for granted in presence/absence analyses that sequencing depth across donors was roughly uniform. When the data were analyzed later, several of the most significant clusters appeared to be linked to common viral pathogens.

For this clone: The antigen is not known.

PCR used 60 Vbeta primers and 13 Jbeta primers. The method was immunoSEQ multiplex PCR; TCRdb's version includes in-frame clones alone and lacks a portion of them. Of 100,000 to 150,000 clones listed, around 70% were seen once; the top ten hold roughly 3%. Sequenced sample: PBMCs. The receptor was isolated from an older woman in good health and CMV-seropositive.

The chain's CDR3 is CASSEQVSSGNTIYF. CDR3 nucleotide sequence: TGTGCCAGCAGTGAACAAGTAAGCTCTGGAAACACCATATATTTT. V usage is TRBV6-4 and J usage is TRBJ1-3; no firm D call. Germline CDR1 MRHNA, CDR2 SNTAGT. The ends were cut back, 3 bases at V and 0 bases at J, with 9 bases in the middle. This CDR3 contains 15 residues.